The following is a T cell receptor (beta chain) sequence with its context. Its specificity is unknown. CDR3 length equals 13 residues. From germline, CDR1 is MNHNY and CDR2 SVGAGI (reference sequence). The germline V and J ends were trimmed by 4 bases and 8 bases, with 12 bases remaining between them. Primers used in a second PCR of about 7 to 11 cycles were a sample-barcoded 5' primer and a J-beta primer mix. Via MiXCR, TCRdb re-called the 5' RACE reads, giving one row per CDR3 protein. The sample contains more than 800,000 distinct CDR3 sequences, more than 40% of which appear only once. This specimen comes from a study of blood T cells in healthy people across ages. Findings and caveats of the study: What prevented conclusive comparison of naive and antigen-experienced cells was that PBMCs were unsorted.

Sequencing input: blood. This sequence was found in an older woman in good health. The chain joins TRBV6-6 to TRBJ1-5; D is unclear. The CDR3 DNA sequence: TGTGCCAGCAGTTCCTCCTTGTGGAAGCCCCAGCATTTT. Its translation: CASSSSLWKPQHF.